This TCR beta chain was sequenced for a study of T cells in Graves' hyperthyroidism and ophthalmopathy. Overall study results and limits: The model identified upcoming ophthalmopathy a median approximately seven months ahead of onset.

The CDR3 has 13 amino acids. Trimming removed 1 base from V and 7 bases from J, with 13 bases in between. Germline loops: CDR1 DFQATT, CDR2 SNEGSKA (reference sequence). The definition of stable Graves' hyperthyroidism was no ophthalmopathy progression within 18 months. Not enrolled were patients with uncontrolled infection, other autoimmune disease, pregnancy or lactation. In making diagnoses, clinical symptoms, serum thyroxine and TRAb, thyroid ultrasound and orbital computed tomography were all used. Amplification yielded TCR beta CDR3 regions, with RNA transcripts as the source. HTBI primers were employed in a first-round RT-PCR of the TCR CDR3. In TCRdb, the multiplex PCR reads were re-called with MiXCR into one record per CDR3 protein. The table has a few hundred thousand distinct CDR3 sequences, about 15% seen once. Worth noting for this clonotype: The antigen remains unidentified.

The V and J genes are TRBV20-1 and TRBJ1-1; a weak D match, TRBD1 (5 bases). The specimen was blood. The TCR comes from a woman between 25 and 40 years old with Graves' hyperthyroidism. The CDR3 bases are TGCAGTGCTAGAGCAGGGTGGGGTGGTGAAGCTTTCTTT. Amino acids: CSARAGWGGEAFF.